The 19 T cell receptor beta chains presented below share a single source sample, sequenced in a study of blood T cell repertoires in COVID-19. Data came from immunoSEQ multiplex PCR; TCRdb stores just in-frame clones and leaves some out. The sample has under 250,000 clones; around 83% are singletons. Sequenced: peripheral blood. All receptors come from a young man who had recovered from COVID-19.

CDR3 sequence reads: CASSIDGRSGIETQYF. The CDR3 region has the DNA TGTGCCAGTAGTATAGATGGGCGGAGCGGTATAGAGACCCAGTACTTC. The chain uses TRBV19 and TRBJ2-5; weak D call: TRBD2 (5 bases). Trimming stripped 0 bases from V and 4 bases from J, with 15 bases between. This CDR3 is built from 16 residues. The germline CDR1 and CDR2 sequences are LNHDA and SQIVND (reference sequence).

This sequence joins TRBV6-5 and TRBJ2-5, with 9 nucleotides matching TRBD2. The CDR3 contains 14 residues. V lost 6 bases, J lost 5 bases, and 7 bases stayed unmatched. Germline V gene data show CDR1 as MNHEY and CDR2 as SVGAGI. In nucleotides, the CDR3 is TGTGCCAGCAGCGGCGGGGGGGCTTATGAGACCCAGTACTTC. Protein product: CASSGGGAYETQYF.

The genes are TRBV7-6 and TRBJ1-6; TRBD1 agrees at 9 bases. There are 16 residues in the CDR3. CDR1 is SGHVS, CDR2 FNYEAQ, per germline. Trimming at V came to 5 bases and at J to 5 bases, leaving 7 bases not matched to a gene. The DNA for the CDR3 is TGTGCCAGCAGCCTCGGGACAGGGTTCGATAATTCACCCCTCCACTTT. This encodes CASSLGTGFDNSPLHF.

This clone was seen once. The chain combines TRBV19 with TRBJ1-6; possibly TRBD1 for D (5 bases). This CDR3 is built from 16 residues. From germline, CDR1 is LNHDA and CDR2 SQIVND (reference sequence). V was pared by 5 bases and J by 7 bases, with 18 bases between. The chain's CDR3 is CASSVRGDWRNSPLHF. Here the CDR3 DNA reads TGTGCCAGTAGTGTGCGGGGGGACTGGAGGAATTCACCCCTCCACTTT.

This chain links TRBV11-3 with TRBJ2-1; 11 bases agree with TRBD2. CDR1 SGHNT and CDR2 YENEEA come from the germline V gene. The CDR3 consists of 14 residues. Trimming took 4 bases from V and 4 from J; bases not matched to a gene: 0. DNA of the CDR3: TGTGCCAGCAGCTCTAGCGGGGGGTACAATGAGCAGTTCTTC. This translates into CASSSSGGYNEQFF.

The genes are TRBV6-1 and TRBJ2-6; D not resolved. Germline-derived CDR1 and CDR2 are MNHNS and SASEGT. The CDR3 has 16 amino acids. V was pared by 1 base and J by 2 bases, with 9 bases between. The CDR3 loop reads CASSEVPIAGANVLTF. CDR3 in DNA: TGTGCCAGCAGTGAAGTTCCCATAGCTGGGGCCAACGTCCTGACTTTC.

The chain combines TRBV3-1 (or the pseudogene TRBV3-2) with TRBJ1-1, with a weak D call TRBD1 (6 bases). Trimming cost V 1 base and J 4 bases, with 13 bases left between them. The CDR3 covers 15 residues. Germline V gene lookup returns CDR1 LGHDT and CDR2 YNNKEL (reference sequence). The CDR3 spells CASSQGGSGVTEAFF. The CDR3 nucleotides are TGTGCCAGCAGCCAAGGGGGGTCAGGGGTCACTGAAGCTTTCTTT.

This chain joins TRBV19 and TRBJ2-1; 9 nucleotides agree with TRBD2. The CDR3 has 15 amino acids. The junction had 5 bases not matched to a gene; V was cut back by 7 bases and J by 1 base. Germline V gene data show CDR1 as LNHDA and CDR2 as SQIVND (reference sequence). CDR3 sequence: CASTNLAGSYNEQFF. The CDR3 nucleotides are TGTGCCAGTACCAACCTAGCGGGGTCCTACAATGAGCAGTTCTTC.

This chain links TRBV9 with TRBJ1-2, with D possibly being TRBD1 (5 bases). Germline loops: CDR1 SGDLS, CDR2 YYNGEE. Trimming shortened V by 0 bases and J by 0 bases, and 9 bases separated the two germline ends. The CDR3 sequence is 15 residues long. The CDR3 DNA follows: TGTGCCAGCAGCGTAGACAGGTCTTCTAACTATGGCTACACCTTC. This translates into CASSVDRSSNYGYTF.

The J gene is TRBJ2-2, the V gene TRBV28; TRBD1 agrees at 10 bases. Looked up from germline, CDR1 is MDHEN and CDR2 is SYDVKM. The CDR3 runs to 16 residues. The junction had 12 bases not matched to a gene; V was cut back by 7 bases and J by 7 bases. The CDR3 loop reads CASIATGGKAGGELFF. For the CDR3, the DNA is TGTGCCAGCATTGCGACAGGGGGCAAGGCGGGCGGGGAGCTGTTTTTT.

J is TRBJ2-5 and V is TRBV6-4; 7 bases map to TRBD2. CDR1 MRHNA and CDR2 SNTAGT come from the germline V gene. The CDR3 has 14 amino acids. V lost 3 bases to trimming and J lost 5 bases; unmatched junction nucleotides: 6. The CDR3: CASSDVREGETQYF. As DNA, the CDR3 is TGTGCCAGCAGTGATGTCAGGGAGGGGGAGACCCAGTACTTC.

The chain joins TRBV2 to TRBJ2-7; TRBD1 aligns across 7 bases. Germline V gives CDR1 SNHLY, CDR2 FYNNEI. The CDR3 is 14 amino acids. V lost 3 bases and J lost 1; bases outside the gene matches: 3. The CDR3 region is CASSERQGSYEQYF. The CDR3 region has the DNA TGTGCCAGCAGTGAGAGACAGGGTTCCTACGAGCAGTACTTC.

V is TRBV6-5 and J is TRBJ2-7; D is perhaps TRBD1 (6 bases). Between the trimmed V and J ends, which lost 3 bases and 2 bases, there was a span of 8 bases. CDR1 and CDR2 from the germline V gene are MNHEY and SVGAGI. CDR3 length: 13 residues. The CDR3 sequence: CASSYGQTYEQYF. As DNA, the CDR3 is TGTGCCAGCAGTTATGGACAGACCTACGAGCAGTACTTC.

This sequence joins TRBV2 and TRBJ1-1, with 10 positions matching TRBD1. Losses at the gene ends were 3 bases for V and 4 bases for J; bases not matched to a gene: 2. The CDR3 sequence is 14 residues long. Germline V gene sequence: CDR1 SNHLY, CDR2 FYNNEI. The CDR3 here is CASSDRTGGTEAFF. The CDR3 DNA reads TGTGCCAGCAGTGACCGGACAGGGGGCACTGAAGCTTTCTTT.

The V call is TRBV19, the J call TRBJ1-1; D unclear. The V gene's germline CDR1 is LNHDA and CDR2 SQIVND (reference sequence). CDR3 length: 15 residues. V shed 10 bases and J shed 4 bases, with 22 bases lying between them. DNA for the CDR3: TGTGCCACCCACCCCGGGAGGGTCGGTCGCACTGAAGCTTTCTTT. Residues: CATHPGRVGRTEAFF.

The CDR3: CASSGGRGVDTEAFF. The CDR3 DNA reads TGTGCCAGCAGCGGTGGACGGGGAGTGGACACTGAAGCTTTCTTT. V usage is TRBV7-6 and J usage is TRBJ1-1; D unresolved. The CDR3 contains 15 residues. V lost 5 bases to trimming and J lost 3 bases, with 16 bases between them. CDR1 SGHVS and CDR2 FNYEAQ come from the germline V gene.

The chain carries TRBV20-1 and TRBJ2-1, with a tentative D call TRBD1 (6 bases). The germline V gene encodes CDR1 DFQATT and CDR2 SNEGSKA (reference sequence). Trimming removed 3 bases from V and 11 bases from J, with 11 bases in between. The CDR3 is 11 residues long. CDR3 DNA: TGCAGTGCTAGCCCGGGACACCAGCAGTTCTTC. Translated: CSASPGHQQFF.

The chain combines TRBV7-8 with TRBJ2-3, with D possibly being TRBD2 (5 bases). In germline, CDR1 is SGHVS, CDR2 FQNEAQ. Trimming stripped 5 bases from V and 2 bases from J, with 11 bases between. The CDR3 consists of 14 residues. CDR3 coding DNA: TGTGCCAGCAGCCGTAAGCGGTACACAGATACGCAGTATTTT. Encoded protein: CASSRKRYTDTQYF.

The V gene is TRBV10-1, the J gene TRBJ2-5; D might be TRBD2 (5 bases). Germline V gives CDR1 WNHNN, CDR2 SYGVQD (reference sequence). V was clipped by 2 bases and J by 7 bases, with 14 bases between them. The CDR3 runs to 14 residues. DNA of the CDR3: TGCGCCAGCAGTGAGGAGTTCACCCGGGGGACCCAGTACTTC. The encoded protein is CASSEEFTRGTQYF.